The clone carrying this T cell receptor beta chain was found once. PCR employed 60 Vbeta and 13 Jbeta primers. Profiling relied on immunoSEQ multiplex PCR, and the TCRdb table lists in-frame clones only, not all of them. The table shows 160,000 or so clones, with approximately 70% occurring only once. The sample is drawn from a study of cytomegalovirus exposure and HLA in healthy donors. Between the trimmed V and J ends, which lost 8 bases and 7 bases, there was a span of 14 bases. In germline, CDR1 is SNHLY, CDR2 FYNNEI. The CDR3 spans 12 residues. This chain uses TRBV2 with TRBJ1-1; D may be TRBD1 (6 bases). What was sequenced was PBMCs. The TCR sequence derives from a young man in good health and CMV-seropositive. CDR3: CASWGGVLEAFF. In nucleotides, the CDR3 is TGTGCCAGCTGGGGGGGCGTCCTTGAAGCTTTCTTT.